Listed below are T cell receptor beta chains from one sample, sequenced in a study of T cell responses to AZD1222 COVID-19 vaccine. Produced via immunoSEQ multiplex PCR; TCRdb's table is partial and in-frame only. The sample lists some 100,000 clones; about 87% were seen once. Sample: peripheral blood, taken on day 0 of AZD1222 vaccination. The receptor source for this set is an adult in good health. Both conserved end residues are part of each CDR3. Fields, in order: J gene, D gene, V gene, clone size, CDR3 DNA, CDR3 protein. A D gene is named only where the DNA matches it firmly. Not all rows give a size; the values are once, few, many and, for expanded clones, a class.

>TRBJ1-5|-|TRBV5-6|-
TGTGCCAGCAGCTCATGGGGATTTCCCACGGGGCGGAATCAGCCCCAGCATTTT
CASSSWGFPTGRNQPQHF
>TRBJ2-2|-|TRBV12-3/TRBV12-4|-
TGTGCCAGCAGCAACCCCTCGGGGCGGCTGTTTTTT
CASSNPSGRLFF
>TRBJ1-3|-|TRBV6-5|-
TGTGCCAGCATGCCAGATGGAATCTCTGGAAACACCATATATTTT
CASMPDGISGNTIYF
>TRBJ1-5|TRBD1|TRBV5-1|-
TGCGCCAGCAGCTTGGGGACAGGGAATCAGCCCCAGCATTTT
CASSLGTGNQPQHF
>TRBJ2-3|TRBD1|TRBV9|-
TGTGCCAGCAGCGTAGGTGGGACAGGGGGACCTAGCACAGATACGCAGTATTTT
CASSVGGTGGPSTDTQYF
>TRBJ2-7|-|TRBV20-1|few
TGCAGTGCTCTCCGGACCCACGAGCAGTACTTC
CSALRTHEQYF
>TRBJ2-3|TRBD1|TRBV2|-
TGTGCCAGCAGGGGGGGCAGGGGGCACACAGATACGCAGTATTTT
CASRGGRGHTDTQYF
>TRBJ2-7|-|TRBV7-2|-
TGTGCCAGCAGCTTTCCCCGAATCTACGAGCAGTACTTC
CASSFPRIYEQYF
>TRBJ1-4|TRBD1|TRBV2|-
TGTGCCAGCAGGACAGGGGGCGTTGAAAAACTGTTTTTT
CASRTGGVEKLFF
>TRBJ1-2|-|TRBV28|-
TGTGCCAGCAGTTTAGGGTATGCCGGATATGGCTACACCTTC
CASSLGYAGYGYTF
>TRBJ1-1|-|TRBV3-1/TRBV3-2|-
TGTGCCAGCAGCTCCGGGGCCTCCCGACAACAAGCTTTCTTT
CASSSGASRQQAFF
>TRBJ1-1|-|TRBV7-9|-
TGTGCCAGCAGCCCTGGAGGGGGGATTGGTAACACTGAAGCTTTCTTT
CASSPGGGIGNTEAFF
>TRBJ2-3|TRBD2|TRBV6-2/TRBV6-3|-
TGTGCCAGCAGCTTCGGACTAGTACCATATACGCAGTATTTT
CASSFGLVPYTQYF
>TRBJ2-7|TRBD1|TRBV6-5|-
TGTGCCAGCAGTTACGCACAGGGGGCCTACGAGCAGTACTTC
CASSYAQGAYEQYF
>TRBJ1-2|TRBD1|TRBV5-4|-
TGTGCCAGCAGCTTGGACCGACAGGGGGATAGACGAGGCTACACCTTC
CASSLDRQGDRRGYTF
>TRBJ2-3|TRBD2|TRBV6-5|-
TGTGCCAGCAGAAAGACTAGCGGGGGGGGGCATACGCAGTATTTT
CASRKTSGGGHTQYF
>TRBJ1-2|TRBD1|TRBV5-1|-
TGCGCCAGCAGCCCACAGGGGGTCGGCTATGGCTACACCTTC
CASSPQGVGYGYTF
>TRBJ2-7|TRBD1|TRBV9|-
TGTGCCAGCAGCGTCTCCGGGACAGGGGGCAACGAACAGTACTTC
CASSVSGTGGNEQYF
>TRBJ2-7|-|TRBV28|-
TGTGCCAGCAGGAGGGGTGAGACTACGATGCAGTACTTC
CASRRGETTMQYF
>TRBJ2-1|-|TRBV11-3|-
TGTGCCAGCAGCTTGGGGGGCCTCAATGAGCAGTTCTTC
CASSLGGLNEQFF
>TRBJ1-3|TRBD1|TRBV29-1|-
TGCAGCGTTGGGGCAGGGGGCCCCGGAAACACCATATATTTT
CSVGAGGPGNTIYF
>TRBJ2-7|-|TRBV6-2/TRBV6-3|-
TGTGCCAGCAGTTCCCAAACGGACAGAATCTACGAGCAGTACTTC
CASSSQTDRIYEQYF
>TRBJ2-1|TRBD2|TRBV5-4|-
TGTGCCAGCAGCTTGGCCGCTAGCGGGGGCAATGAGCAGTTCTTC
CASSLAASGGNEQFF